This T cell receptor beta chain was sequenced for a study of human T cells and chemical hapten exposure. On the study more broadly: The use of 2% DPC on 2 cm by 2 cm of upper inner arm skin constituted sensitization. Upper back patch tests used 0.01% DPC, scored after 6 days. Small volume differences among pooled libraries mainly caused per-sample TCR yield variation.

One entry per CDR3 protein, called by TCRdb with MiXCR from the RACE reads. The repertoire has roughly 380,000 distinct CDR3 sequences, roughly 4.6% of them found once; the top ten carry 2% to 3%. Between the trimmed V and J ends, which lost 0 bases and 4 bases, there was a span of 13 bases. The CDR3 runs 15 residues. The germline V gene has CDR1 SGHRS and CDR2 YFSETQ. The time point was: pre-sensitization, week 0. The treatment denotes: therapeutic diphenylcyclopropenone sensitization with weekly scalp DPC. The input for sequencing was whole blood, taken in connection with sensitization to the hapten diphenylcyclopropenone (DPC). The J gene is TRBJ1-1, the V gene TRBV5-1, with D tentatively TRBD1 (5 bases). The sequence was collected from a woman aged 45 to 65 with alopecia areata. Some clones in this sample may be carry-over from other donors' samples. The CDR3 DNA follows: TGCGCCAGCAGCTTGGTCGTGGGGCGAGGCACTGAAGCTTTCTTT. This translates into CASSLVVGRGTEAFF.